This T cell receptor (beta chain) appears in the sequencing data of a study of CD8 T cells in Susac syndrome. Study-wide context: There were Susac syndrome patients who were therapy-naive at blood draw, others on corticosteroids, and others on intravenous immunoglobulin alone.

Whole-study findings and limits: There was no clonal expansion in the CD4+ T cell repertoires of Susac syndrome.

In the case of this clonotype: Its target is not known.

Random hexamers were used to reverse transcribe an amount of about 0.45 to 1 ug RNA. It was immunoSEQ multiplex PCR that amplified TCR beta CDR3 across 54 Vbeta and 13 Jbeta. TCRdb recomputed calls from the immunoSEQ multiplex PCR reads with MiXCR, one row per CDR3 protein. The top ten hold less than 0.19% of the sample, which has about 71,000 distinct CDR3 sequences, 93% seen once. Blood CD8+ and CD4+ T cells underwent high-throughput TCR beta sequencing. The sequencing sample was made of CD4+ T cells from PBMCs. The origin of this receptor is a human donor with Susac syndrome.

CDR3 in DNA: TGTGCCAGCAGCGGAGGACGGTCCCAAGAGACCCAGTACTTC. Protein: CASSGGRSQETQYF. The chain recombines TRBV7-9 with TRBJ2-5, with D perhaps TRBD2 (5 bases). The CDR3 contains 14 residues. Trimming pared 5 bases from V and 1 base from J, leaving 11 bases between. Looked up from germline, CDR1 is SEHNR and CDR2 is FQNEAQ (reference sequence).